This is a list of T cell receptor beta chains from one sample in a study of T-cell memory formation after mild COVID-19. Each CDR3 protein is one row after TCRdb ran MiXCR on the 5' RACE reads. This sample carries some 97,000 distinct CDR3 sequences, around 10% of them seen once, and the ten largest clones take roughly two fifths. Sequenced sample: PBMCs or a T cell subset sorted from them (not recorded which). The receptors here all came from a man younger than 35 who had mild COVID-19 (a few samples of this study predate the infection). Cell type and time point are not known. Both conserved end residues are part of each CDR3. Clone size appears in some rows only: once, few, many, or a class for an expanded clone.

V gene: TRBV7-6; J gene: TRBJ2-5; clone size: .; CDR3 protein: CASRPSPGGWEETQYF
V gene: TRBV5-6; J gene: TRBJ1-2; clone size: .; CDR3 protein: CASSTGESSYGYTF
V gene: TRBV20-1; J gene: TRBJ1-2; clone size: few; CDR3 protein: CSARGRDQIYGYTF
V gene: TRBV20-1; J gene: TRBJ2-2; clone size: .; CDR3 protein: CSAEGPTRLKELFF
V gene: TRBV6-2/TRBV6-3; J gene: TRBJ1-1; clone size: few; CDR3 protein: CASSPLGPNTEAFF
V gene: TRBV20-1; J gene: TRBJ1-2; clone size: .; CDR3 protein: CSARPGGRYGYTF
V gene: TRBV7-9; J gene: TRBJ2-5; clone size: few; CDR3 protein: CASSLITGQETQYF
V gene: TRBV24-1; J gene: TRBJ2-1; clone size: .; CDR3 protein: CATSDLLAGGINEQFF
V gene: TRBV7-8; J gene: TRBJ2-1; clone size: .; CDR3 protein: CASSLGMNEQFF
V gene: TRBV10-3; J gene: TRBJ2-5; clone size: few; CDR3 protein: CAISGGQGPVGETQYF
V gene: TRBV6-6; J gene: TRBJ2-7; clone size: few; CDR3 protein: CASSYSTEIYEQYF
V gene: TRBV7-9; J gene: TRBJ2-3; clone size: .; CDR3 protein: CASSSYRVDTQYF
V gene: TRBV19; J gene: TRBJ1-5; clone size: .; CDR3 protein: CASGGSNQPQHF
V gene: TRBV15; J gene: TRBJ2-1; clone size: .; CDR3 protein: CATSRVDSRNEQFF
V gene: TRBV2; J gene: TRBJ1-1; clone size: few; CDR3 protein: CAARGNTEAFF
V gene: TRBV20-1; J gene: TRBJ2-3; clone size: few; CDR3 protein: CSARDVGASTDTQYF
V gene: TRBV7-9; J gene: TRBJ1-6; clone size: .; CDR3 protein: CASSFRKTGTEVLNSPLHF
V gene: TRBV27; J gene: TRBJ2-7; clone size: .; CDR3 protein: CASSVGRSYEQYF
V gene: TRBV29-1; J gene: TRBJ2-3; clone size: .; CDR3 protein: CSTRDSVVKGTQYF
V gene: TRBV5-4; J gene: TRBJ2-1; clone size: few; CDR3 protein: CASSLASNWDEQFF
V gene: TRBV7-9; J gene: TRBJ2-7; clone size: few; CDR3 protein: CASSLVTGGYEQYF
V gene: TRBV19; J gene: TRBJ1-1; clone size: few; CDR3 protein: CASTIIGLNTEAFF
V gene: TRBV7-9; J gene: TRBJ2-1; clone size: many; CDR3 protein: CADQSPGNEQFF
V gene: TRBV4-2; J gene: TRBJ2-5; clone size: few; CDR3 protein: CASSQVASALRETQYF
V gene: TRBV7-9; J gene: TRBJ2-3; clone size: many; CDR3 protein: CASRGVQGTDTQYF
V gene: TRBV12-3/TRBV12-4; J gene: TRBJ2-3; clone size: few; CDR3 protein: CASSTRTGYSTDTQYF
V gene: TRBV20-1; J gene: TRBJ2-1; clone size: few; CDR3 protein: CSARDWLAGVGEQFF
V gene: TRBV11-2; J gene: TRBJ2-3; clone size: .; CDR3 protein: CASSLRDRNTQYF
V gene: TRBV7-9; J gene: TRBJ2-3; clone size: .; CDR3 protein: CASSVGSDTQYF
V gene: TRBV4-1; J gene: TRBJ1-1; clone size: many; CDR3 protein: CASSQGSLNTEAFF
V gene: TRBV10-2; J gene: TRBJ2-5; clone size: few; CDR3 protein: CASSAGGSGQSQYF
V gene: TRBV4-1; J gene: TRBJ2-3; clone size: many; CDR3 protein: CASSLPPRAEDTQYF
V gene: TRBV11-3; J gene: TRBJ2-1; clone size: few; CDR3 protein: CASSPEGGAVWSEQFF
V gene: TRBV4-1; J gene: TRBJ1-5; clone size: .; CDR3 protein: CASSQGQGNQPQHF
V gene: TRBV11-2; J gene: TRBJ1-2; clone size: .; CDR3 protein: CASSLGQDLSHGGYTF
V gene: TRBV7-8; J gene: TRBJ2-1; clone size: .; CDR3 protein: CASSSLAGKLDEQFF
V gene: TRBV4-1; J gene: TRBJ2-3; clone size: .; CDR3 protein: CASSLLIRVDTQYF
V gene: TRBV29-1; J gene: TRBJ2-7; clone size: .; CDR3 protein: CSVALMDRSSYEQYF
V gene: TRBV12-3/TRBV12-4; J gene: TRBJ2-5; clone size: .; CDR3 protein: CASSLFVSSGSSETQYF
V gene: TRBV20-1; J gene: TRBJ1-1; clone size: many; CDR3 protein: CSARVVDRGFAEAFF
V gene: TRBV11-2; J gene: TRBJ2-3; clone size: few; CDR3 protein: CASSLSGGRGDTQYF
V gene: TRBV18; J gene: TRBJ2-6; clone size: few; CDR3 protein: CASSPTGSGANVLTF
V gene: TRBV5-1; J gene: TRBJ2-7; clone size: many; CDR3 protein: CASANDRFYEQYF
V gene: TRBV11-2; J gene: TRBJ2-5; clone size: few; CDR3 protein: CASSLIGDKETQYF
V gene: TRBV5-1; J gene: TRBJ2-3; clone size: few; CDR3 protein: CASSSTGGDTQYF
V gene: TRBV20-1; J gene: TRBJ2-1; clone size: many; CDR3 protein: CSAKWVNEQFF
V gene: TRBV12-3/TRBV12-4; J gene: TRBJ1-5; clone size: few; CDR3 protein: CASSPDGNSNQPQHF
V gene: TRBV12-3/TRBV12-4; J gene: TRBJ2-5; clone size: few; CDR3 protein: CASSLDSPQETQYF
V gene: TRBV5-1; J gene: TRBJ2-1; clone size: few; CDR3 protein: CASSGTGSYNEQFF
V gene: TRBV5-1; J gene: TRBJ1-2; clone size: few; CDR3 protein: CASSLEPASSRGGYTF
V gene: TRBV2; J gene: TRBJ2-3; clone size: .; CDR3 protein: CASSVLQGADTQYF
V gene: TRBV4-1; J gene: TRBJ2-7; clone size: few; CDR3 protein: CASSLRGEGSAEQYF
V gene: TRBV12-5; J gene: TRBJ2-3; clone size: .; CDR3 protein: CASGLVLTNTDTQYF
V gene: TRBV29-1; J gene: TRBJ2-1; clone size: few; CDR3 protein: CSVEGLAGSSYNEQFF
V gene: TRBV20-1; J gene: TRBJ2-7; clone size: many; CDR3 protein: CSARADSLSSGQYF
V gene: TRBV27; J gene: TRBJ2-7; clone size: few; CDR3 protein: CASRPTGLGGTWYEQYF
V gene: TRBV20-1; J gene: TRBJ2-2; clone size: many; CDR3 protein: CSARRRVGGNLANTGELFF
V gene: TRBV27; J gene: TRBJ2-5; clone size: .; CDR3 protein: CASRTQGLEETQYF
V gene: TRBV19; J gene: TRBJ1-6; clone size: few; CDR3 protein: CASSMGGYNSPLHF
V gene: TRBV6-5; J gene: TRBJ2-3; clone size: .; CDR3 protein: CASSSVQGADTQYF